The 2 T cell receptor beta chains given below trace back to one sample, sequenced in a study of CD8 T cells in ankylosing spondylitis. Findings of the study overall: There was a TCR beta motif, made of several highly homologous variants, that appeared characteristic of ankylosing spondylitis blood.

No antigens are known for them. TCRdb re-called the 5' RACE reads with MiXCR, one entry per CDR3 protein. Of hundreds of thousands of distinct CDR3 sequences in the sample, approximately 12% were seen once. Sequencing was done on a sample of blood, either unsorted or a sorted T cell fraction (not recorded which). The receptors were sampled from a male donor with ankylosing spondylitis.

This clonotype occurred many times. The chain uses TRBV12-3 or TRBV12-4 and TRBJ2-1; 10 bases map to TRBD2. With V trimmed by 2 bases and J by 9 bases, 4 bases remained unmatched. This CDR3 comprises 14 residues. CDR3 sequence: CASSLLAGVGEQFF. The CDR3 DNA reads TGTGCCAGCAGTTTACTAGCGGGAGTGGGTGAGCAGTTCTTC.

The rearrangement uses TRBV20-1 and TRBJ2-3, with TRBD2 matching over 7 bases. This CDR3 comprises 15 residues. Germline CDR1 is DFQATT and CDR2 is SNEGSKA (reference sequence). Trimming cost V 5 bases and J 4 bases; bases outside gene matches: 12. CDR3 protein: CSAERTAGAADTQYF. In DNA form, the CDR3 reads TGCAGTGCTGAACGGACGGCGGGAGCGGCAGATACGCAGTATTTT.